Below, 18 T cell receptor beta chains from the same sample are listed, as sequenced in a study of neoadjuvant nivolumab and ipilimumab in lung cancer. Using immunoSEQ multiplex PCR, the repertoire was profiled, and TCRdb retains in-frame clones only, with some absent. Here the sample spans about 18,000 clones, around 80% being singletons. The specimen was tumor tissue, collected after neoadjuvant nivolumab, alone or with ipilimumab, at or shortly before surgery. These receptors were taken from an adult with non-small cell lung cancer.

This clone was picked up a small number of times. The chain employs TRBV10-2 and TRBJ2-7; tentative D call: TRBD1 (6 bases). The germline V and J ends were trimmed by 6 bases and 2 bases, with 8 bases remaining between them. Germline assignment: CDR1 WSHSY and CDR2 SAAADI. The CDR3 consists of 12 residues. The CDR3 DNA follows: TGCGCCAGCAGGGACAGACCCTACGAGCAGTACTTC. This encodes CASRDRPYEQYF.

This clone was observed a handful of times. V is TRBV5-1 and J is TRBJ2-7; D is undetermined. The CDR3 runs to 12 residues. CDR1 and CDR2 from the germline V gene are SGHRS and YFSETQ. The ends were cut back, 7 bases at V and 0 bases at J, with 8 bases in the middle. CDR3 protein: CASGWDSYEQYF. The CDR3 region has the DNA TGCGCCAGCGGGTGGGACTCCTACGAGCAGTACTTC. Looking up the rest from reference TRBV5-1 and TRBJ2-7 gives the full variable domain: KAGVTQTPRYLIKTRGQQVTLSCSPISGHRSVSWYQQTPGQGLQFLFEYFSETQRNKGNFPGRFSGRQFSNSRSEMNVSTLELGDSALYLCASGWDSYEQYFGPGTRLTVT.

In regard to this clone: A junction end diverges from the germline sequence, so it may reflect a read error. The rearrangement joins TRBV11-2 to TRBJ2-1; 14 bases match TRBD2. CDR3 length: 17 residues. The germline V gene encodes CDR1 SGHAT and CDR2 FQNNGV. The CDR3 DNA sequence: TGTGCCAGCAGCTCCGATCCCCTAGGACTAGCGGGAGGCCCTATAGTCTTC. Its protein is CASSSDPLGLAGGPIVF.

This chain connects TRBV5-4 to TRBJ2-3; D ambiguous. The CDR3 is 14 amino acids. The ends were cut back, 7 bases at V and 3 bases at J, with 15 bases in the middle. Germline V CDR1 and CDR2: SGHNT, YYREEE (reference sequence). CDR3 residues: CASGRREGTDTQYF. Written as DNA, the CDR3 is TGTGCCAGCGGGCGAAGGGAAGGTACAGATACGCAGTATTTT.

The J gene is TRBJ2-2, the V gene TRBV7-6; the D gene is possibly TRBD2 (5 bases). V was cut by 0 bases and J by 1 base, with 9 bases left in between. CDR3 length: 16 residues. Germline loops: CDR1 SGHVS, CDR2 FNYEAQ. As DNA, the CDR3 is TGTGCCAGCAGCTTAGCTTTACGGGGGAACACCGGGGAGCTGTTTTTT. This translates into CASSLALRGNTGELFF.

The J gene is TRBJ1-1, the V gene TRBV2; the D is unclear. In germline, CDR1 is SNHLY, CDR2 FYNNEI. The length of the CDR3 is 13 residues. Trimming left V 2 bases short and J 0 bases short, with 4 bases between. The CDR3 DNA sequence: TGTGCCAGCAGTGAATGGTTGAACACTGAAGCTTTCTTT. Protein product: CASSEWLNTEAFF.

The chain has TRBV18 and TRBJ2-2; no reliable D call. V was pared by 1 base and J by 0 bases, with 3 bases between. This CDR3 is 14 amino acids long. Germline V gives CDR1 KGHSH, CDR2 LQKENI. Written as DNA, the CDR3 is TGTGCCAGCTCACCACTTTCGAACACCGGGGAGCTGTTTTTT. Its protein is CASSPLSNTGELFF.

The J gene is TRBJ1-4, the V gene TRBV9, with a weak D call TRBD1 (5 bases). The CDR3 consists of 14 residues. CDR1 is SGDLS and CDR2 is YYNGEE in the germline V gene. V lost 2 bases and J lost 7, with 12 bases in between. CDR3 sequence (DNA): TGTGCCAGCAGCGTCCGGGCAGGGCCTGAAAAACTGTTTTTT. Protein sequence: CASSVRAGPEKLFF. Using reference TRBV9 and TRBJ1-4 for the parts outside the CDR3, the full variable domain is DSGVTQTPKHLITATGQRVTLRCSPRSGDLSVYWYQQSLDQGLQFLIQYYNGEERAKGNILERFSAQQFPDLHSELNLSSLELGDSALYFCASSVRAGPEKLFFGSGTQLSVL.

The chain uses TRBV5-1 and TRBJ1-1; maybe TRBD1 (5 bases). Germline assignment: CDR1 SGHRS and CDR2 YFSETQ. The V and J ends lost 4 bases and 0 bases respectively, with 10 bases between them. CDR3 length: 14 amino acids. CDR3 loop: CASSPGVMNTEAFF. CDR3 coding DNA: TGCGCCAGCAGCCCGGGGGTTATGAACACTGAAGCTTTCTTT.

This chain connects TRBV5-6 to TRBJ1-1; D remains unclear. This CDR3 has 13 residues. Germline V gene lookup returns CDR1 SGHDT and CDR2 YYEEEE. Trimming removed 0 bases at V and 4 bases at J, with 7 bases between. CDR3 loop: CASSLGGVTEAFF. The CDR3 DNA sequence: TGTGCCAGCAGCTTGGGGGGTGTCACTGAAGCTTTCTTT.

V is TRBV5-1 and J is TRBJ1-2; tentative D call: TRBD1 (6 bases). The CDR3 extends over 14 amino acids. The germline V gene has CDR1 SGHRS and CDR2 YFSETQ. The ends were cut back, 4 bases at V and 0 bases at J, with 10 bases in the middle. The CDR3 protein is CASSRGQTNYGYTF. The CDR3, as DNA: TGCGCCAGCAGCCGGGGACAAACTAACTATGGCTACACCTTC. Filled out from reference TRBV5-1 and TRBJ1-2, the complete variable domain reads KAGVTQTPRYLIKTRGQQVTLSCSPISGHRSVSWYQQTPGQGLQFLFEYFSETQRNKGNFPGRFSGRQFSNSRSEMNVSTLELGDSALYLCASSRGQTNYGYTFGSGTRLTVV.

This chain links TRBV6-1 with TRBJ2-3; the D call may be TRBD1 or TRBD2 (5 bases each). CDR3 size: 13 residues. The germline V and J ends were trimmed by 3 bases and 6 bases, with 10 bases remaining between them. CDR1 is MNHNS and CDR2 is SASEGT in the germline V gene. CDR3 nucleotides: TGTGCCAGCAGTGACACCGGGGCCGATACGCAGTATTTT. Translation: CASSDTGADTQYF.

The chain combines TRBV6-5 with TRBJ2-2; 11 nucleotides align to TRBD2. CDR3 length: 14 amino acids. V lost 10 bases, J lost 5 bases, and 6 bases stayed unmatched. Germline V gene sequence: CDR1 MNHEY, CDR2 SVGAGI. The CDR3 is CATFRTSGTGELFF. CDR3 bases: TGTGCCACCTTTCGGACTAGCGGGACCGGGGAGCTGTTTTTT.

The chain uses TRBV4-3 and TRBJ2-2, with 10 bases identical to TRBD2. Germline CDR1 and CDR2: LGHNA and YSLEER. The junction had 7 bases not matched to a gene; V was cut back by 0 bases and J by 3 bases. The CDR3 contains 18 residues. In DNA form, the CDR3 reads TGCGCCAGCAGCCAAGATGGAGCTAGCGGGAGTTACACCGGGGAGCTGTTTTTT. This sequence encodes CASSQDGASGSYTGELFF.

The chain has TRBV29-1 and TRBJ1-3; D gene uncertain. From germline, CDR1 is SQVTM and CDR2 ANQGSEA. This CDR3 region has 14 residues. CDR3 protein: CSVLTPVSGNTIYF. The DNA of the CDR3 is TGCAGTGTTTTGACACCCGTCTCTGGAAACACCATATATTTT.

With regard to this clone: At one end the junction does not follow the germline gene, possibly because of a read error. This chain uses TRBV7-7 with TRBJ2-5, with D tentatively TRBD2 (6 bases). The CDR3 runs to 15 residues. Germline assignment: CDR1 SSHAT and CDR2 FNYEAQ (reference sequence). The CDR3 is CASSPGERGGETQYF. CDR3 in DNA: TGTGCTAGCAGCCCTGGTGAGAGGGGAGGCGAGACCCAGTACTTC.

The rearrangement joins TRBV5-1 to TRBJ2-7; the D gene is possibly TRBD2 (6 bases). The CDR3 is 16 amino acids. Germline CDR1 SGHRS, CDR2 YFSETQ. Trimming removed 0 bases at V and 1 base at J, with 14 bases between. The CDR3 DNA is TGCGCCAGCAGCTTGGGTCCCGGGACTGAGTCCTACGAGCAGTACTTC. Translation gives CASSLGPGTESYEQYF.

This chain connects TRBV29-1 to TRBJ2-1; 8 bases are a match to TRBD2. Germline V gene sequence: CDR1 SQVTM, CDR2 ANQGSEA. The CDR3 contains 16 residues. After removal of 4 bases from V and 1 base from J, the junction contained 9 bases not matched to a gene. The CDR3 sequence: CSVGAGAGGSYNEQFF. CDR3 nucleotides: TGCAGCGTTGGGGCCGGTGCGGGAGGTTCCTACAATGAGCAGTTCTTC.